This is a list of T cell receptor beta chains from one sample in a study of a mutant IDH1 vaccine in newly diagnosed glioma. The antigens of these receptors remain unknown. Here immunoSEQ multiplex PCR was the method, and the copy in TCRdb shows in-frame clones only, minus some. The repertoire includes around 30,000 clones, roughly 56% of them detected once, and 8% to 13% sits in the top ten. This specimen consisted of PBMCs, obtained from a glioma patient whose treatment included an IDH1 peptide vaccine. The receptors come from a woman in her late teens or twenties with glioma. Each CDR3 is given with its conserved first and last residue. A D gene is named only where the DNA matches it firmly. Clone size appears in some rows only: once, few, many, or a class for an expanded clone.

size	D	V	J	DNA	CDR3
few	TRBD2	TRBV9	TRBJ2-3	TGTGCCAGCAGCGTAGTAGCGGGGGATGGCCCAGATACGCAGTATTTT	CASSVVAGDGPDTQYF
.	.	TRBV7-2	TRBJ1-1	TGTGCCAGCAGCTTAACGGTTGCCCAGATGAACACTGAAGCTTTCTTT	CASSLTVAQMNTEAFF
.	TRBD1	TRBV27	TRBJ2-1	TGTGCCAGTAGTAAACGGGACAGCTACAATGAGCAGTTCTTC	CASSKRDSYNEQFF
.	.	TRBV27	TRBJ1-5	TGTGCCAGCAGTTTACATAGCAATCAGCCCCAGCATTTT	CASSLHSNQPQHF
.	.	TRBV6-5	TRBJ2-7	TGTGCCAGCAGCCCCGATCAGGGGGAGGCCTACGAGCAGTACTTC	CASSPDQGEAYEQYF
.	.	TRBV5-1	TRBJ2-7	TGCGCCAGCAGCTTGGCGGGGACTTTAGCTATCCGCTACGAGCAGTACTTC	CASSLAGTLAIRYEQYF
medium-sized	.	TRBV28	TRBJ2-5	TGTGCCAGCAGTTACGAGGTGGAGAGCCAAGAGACCCAGTACTTC	CASSYEVESQETQYF
.	.	TRBV7-2	TRBJ1-5	TGTGCCAGCAGCTTAGCACCCGGGGATCAGCCCCAGCATTTT	CASSLAPGDQPQHF
.	TRBD2	TRBV10-3	TRBJ2-5	TGTGCCATCAGTGAGGGCGCTAGCGGGGGGATGGAGACCCAGTACTTC	CAISEGASGGMETQYF
.	TRBD2	TRBV7-2	TRBJ2-5	TGTGCCAGCAGCTTATTCCACGGGGGGGCACAAGAGACCCAGTACTTC	CASSLFHGGAQETQYF
.	.	TRBV6-1	TRBJ2-4	TGTGCCAGCAGTGAAGCGGATTCCAAAAACATTCAGTACTTC	CASSEADSKNIQYF